Reported below is one T cell receptor (beta chain). The antigen is undetermined. Clones were read by immunoSEQ multiplex PCR, and TCRdb kept only the in-frame ones, dropping some. The sample holds more than 150,000 clones, 70% to 90% seen once. The data belong to a study of T cell responses to AZD1222 COVID-19 vaccine. General study points: There were mostly white British donors and more females than males, and clonal diversity was possibly underestimated. Repertoire samples came only from after the peak T cell response.

The specimen was peripheral blood, collected after recovery from COVID-19. The TCR originated in an adult who had recovered from COVID-19.

The CDR3 nucleotides are TGCGCCAGCAGCTTGACTAGCGGGAGAGAAGGGAATGAGCAGTTCTTC. Translated: CASSLTSGREGNEQFF. The V call is TRBV5-1, the J call TRBJ2-1; the match to TRBD2 covers 11 bases. Trimming cost V 1 base and J 7 bases; bases outside gene matches: 7. This CDR3 contains 16 residues. Germline V lookup: CDR1 SGHRS, CDR2 YFSETQ.